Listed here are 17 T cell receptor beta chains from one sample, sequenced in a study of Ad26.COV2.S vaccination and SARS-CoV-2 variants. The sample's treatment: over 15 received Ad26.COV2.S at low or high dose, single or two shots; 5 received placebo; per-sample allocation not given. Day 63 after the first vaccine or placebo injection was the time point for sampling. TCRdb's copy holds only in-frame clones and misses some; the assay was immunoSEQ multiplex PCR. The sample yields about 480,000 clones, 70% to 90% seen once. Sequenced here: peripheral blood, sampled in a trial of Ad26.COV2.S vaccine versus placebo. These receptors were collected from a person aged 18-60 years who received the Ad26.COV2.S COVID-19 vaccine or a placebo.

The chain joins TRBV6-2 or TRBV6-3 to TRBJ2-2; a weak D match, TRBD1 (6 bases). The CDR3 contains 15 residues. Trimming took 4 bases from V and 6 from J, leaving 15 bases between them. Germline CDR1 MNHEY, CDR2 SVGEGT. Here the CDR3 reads CASSSIRQVSGELFF. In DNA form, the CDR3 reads TGTGCCAGCAGTTCCATAAGACAGGTGTCCGGGGAGCTGTTTTTT.

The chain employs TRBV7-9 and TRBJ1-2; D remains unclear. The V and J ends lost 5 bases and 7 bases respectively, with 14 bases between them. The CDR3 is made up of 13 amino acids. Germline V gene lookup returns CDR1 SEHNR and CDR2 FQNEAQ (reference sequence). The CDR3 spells CASSPGSRPGYTF. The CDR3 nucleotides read TGTGCCAGCAGCCCCGGATCTCGACCTGGCTACACCTTC. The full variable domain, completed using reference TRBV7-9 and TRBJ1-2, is DTGVSQNPRHKITKRGQNVTFRCDPISEHNRLYWYRQTLGQGPEFLTYFQNEAQLEKSRLLSDRFSAERPKGSFSTLEIQRTEQGDSAMYLCASSPGSRPGYTFGSGTRLTVV.

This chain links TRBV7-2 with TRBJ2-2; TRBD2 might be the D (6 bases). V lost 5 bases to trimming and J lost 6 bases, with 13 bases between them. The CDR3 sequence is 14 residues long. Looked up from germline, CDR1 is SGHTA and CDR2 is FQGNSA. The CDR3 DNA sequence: TGTGCCAGCAGCCAATTGGCGGGGTCCGGGGAGCTGTTTTTT. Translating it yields CASSQLAGSGELFF.

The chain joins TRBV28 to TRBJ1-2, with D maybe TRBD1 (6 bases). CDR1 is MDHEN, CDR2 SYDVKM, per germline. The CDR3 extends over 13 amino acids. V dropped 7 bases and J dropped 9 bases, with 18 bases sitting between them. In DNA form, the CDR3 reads TGTGCCAGCACCTCCGGGGGGGCCGCCCGCTACACCTTC. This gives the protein CASTSGGAARYTF.

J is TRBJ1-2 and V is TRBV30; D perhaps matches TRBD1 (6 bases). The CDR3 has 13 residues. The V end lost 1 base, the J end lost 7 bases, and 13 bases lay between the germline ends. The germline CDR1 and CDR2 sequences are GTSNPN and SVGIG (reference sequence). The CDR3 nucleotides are TGTGCCTGGAGTGACGGGGGGCATACTGGCTACACCTTC. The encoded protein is CAWSDGGHTGYTF.

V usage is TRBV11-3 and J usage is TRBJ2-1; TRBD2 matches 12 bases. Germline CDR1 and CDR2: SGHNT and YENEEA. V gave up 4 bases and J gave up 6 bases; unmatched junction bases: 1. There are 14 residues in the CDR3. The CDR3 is CASSSSGRGNEQFF. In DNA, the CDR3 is TGTGCCAGCAGCTCTAGCGGGAGGGGCAATGAGCAGTTCTTC.

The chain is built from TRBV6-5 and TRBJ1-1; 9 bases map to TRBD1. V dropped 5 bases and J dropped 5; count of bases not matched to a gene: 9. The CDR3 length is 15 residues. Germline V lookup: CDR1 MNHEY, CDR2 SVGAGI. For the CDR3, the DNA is TGTGCCAGCAGTCGGACAGGGGCCCAAGATACTGAAGCTTTCTTT. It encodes CASSRTGAQDTEAFF.

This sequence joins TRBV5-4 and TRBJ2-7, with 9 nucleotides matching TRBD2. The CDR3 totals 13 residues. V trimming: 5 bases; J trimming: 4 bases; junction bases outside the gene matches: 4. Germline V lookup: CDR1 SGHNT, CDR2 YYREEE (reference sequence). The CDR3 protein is CASSQAGGYEQYF. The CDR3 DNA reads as TGTGCCAGCAGTCAAGCGGGAGGTTACGAGCAGTACTTC.

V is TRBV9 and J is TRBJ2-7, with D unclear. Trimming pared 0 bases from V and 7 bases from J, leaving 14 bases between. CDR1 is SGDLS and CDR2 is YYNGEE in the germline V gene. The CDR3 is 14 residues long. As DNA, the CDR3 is TGTGCCAGCAGCGTAGGGCAGGACCCTATTGAGCAGTACTTC. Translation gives CASSVGQDPIEQYF.

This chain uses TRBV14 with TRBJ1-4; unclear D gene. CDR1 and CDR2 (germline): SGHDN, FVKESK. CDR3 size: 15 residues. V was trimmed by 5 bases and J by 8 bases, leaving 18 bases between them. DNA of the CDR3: TGTGCCAGCAGCGATTCGTACGGGTGGAGGGAAAAACTGTTTTTT. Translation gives CASSDSYGWREKLFF.

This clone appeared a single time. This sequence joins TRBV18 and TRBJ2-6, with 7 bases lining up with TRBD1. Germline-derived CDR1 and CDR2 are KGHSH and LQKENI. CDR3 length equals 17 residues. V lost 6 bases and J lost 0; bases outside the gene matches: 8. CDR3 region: CASSLGQAASGANVLTF. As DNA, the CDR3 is TGTGCCAGCTCTCTCGGACAGGCCGCCTCTGGGGCCAACGTCCTGACTTTC. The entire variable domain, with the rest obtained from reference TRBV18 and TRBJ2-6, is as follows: NAGVMQNPRHLVRRRGQEARLRCSPMKGHSHVYWYRQLPEEGLKFMVYLQKENIIDESGMPKERFSAEFPKEGPSILRIQQVVRGDSAAYFCASSLGQAASGANVLTFGAGSRLTVL.

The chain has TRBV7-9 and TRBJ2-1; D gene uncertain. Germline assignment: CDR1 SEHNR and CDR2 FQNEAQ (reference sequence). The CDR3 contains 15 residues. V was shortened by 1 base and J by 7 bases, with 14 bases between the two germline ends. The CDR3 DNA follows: TGTGCCAGCAGCTTAGACATGAGGCTCAATAATGAGCAGTTCTTC. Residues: CASSLDMRLNNEQFF. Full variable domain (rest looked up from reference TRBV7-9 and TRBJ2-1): DTGVSQNPRHKITKRGQNVTFRCDPISEHNRLYWYRQTLGQGPEFLTYFQNEAQLEKSRLLSDRFSAERPKGSFSTLEIQRTEQGDSAMYLCASSLDMRLNNEQFFGPGTRLTVL.

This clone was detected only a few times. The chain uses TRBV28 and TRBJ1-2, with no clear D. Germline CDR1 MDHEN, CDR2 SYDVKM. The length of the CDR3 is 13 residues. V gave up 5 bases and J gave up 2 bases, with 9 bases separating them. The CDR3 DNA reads TGTGCCAGCAGTAGTCACGCAAACTATGGCTACACCTTC. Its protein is CASSSHANYGYTF.

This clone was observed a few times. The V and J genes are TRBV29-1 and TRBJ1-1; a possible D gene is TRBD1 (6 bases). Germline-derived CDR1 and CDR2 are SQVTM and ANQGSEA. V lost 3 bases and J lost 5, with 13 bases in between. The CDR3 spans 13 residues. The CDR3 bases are TGCAGCGTTGAGGTCAGGGGCGGAACTGAAGCTTTCTTT. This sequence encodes CSVEVRGGTEAFF.

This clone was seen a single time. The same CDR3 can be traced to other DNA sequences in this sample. CDR3 sequence reads: CASSLGPNTEAFF. The CDR3 coding sequence is TGTGCCAGCAGCTTGGGACCGAACACTGAAGCTTTCTTT. This chain uses TRBV5-4 with TRBJ1-1; D is uncertain. Trimming removed 0 bases from V and 1 base from J, with 4 bases in between. Germline V gene sequence: CDR1 SGHNT, CDR2 YYREEE (reference sequence). This CDR3 is built from 13 residues.

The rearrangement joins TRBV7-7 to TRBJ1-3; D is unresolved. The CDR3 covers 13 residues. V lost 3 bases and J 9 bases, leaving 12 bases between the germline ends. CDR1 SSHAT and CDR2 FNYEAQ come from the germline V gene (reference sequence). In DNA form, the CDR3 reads TGTGCCAGCAGCTTGGTAATAGGCGGCACCATATATTTT. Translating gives CASSLVIGGTIYF.

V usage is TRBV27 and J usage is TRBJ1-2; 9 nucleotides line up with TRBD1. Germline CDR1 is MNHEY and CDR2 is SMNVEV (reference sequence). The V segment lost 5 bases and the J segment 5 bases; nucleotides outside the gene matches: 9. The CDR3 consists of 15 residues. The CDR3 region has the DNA TGTGCCAGCAGTCAGGACAGGGGCAGTTATTATGGCTACACCTTC. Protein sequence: CASSQDRGSYYGYTF.